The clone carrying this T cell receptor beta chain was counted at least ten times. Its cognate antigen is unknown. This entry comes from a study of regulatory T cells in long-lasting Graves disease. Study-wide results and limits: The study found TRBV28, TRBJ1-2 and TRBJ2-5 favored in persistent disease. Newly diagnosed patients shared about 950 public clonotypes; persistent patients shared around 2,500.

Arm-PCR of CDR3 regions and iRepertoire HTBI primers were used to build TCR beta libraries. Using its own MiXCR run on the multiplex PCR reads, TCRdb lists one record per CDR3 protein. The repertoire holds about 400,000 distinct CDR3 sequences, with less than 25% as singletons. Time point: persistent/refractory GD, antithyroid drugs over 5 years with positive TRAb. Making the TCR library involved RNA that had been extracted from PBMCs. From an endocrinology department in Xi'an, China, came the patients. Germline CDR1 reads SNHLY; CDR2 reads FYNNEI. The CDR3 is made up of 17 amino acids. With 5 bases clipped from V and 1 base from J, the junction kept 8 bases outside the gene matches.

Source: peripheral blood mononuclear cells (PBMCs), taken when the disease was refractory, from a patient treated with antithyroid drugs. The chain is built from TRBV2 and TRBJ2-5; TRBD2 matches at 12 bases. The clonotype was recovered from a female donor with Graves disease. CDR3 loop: CASSHVLAGGLQETQYF. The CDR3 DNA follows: TGTGCCAGCAGTCACGTACTAGCGGGAGGACTCCAAGAGACCCAGTACTTC.